This TCR beta chain appears in the sequencing data of a study of T-cell reconstitution after alpha-beta-depleted transplantation in children. Findings and limits, study-wide: Some patients showed high day-60 TCRbeta diversity, which derived from surviving recipient T cells and thymic progenitors. T cells produced anew were the main source of T-cell counts and diversity one year after transplant.

Using unique molecular identifiers, the investigators prepared the TCRbeta library. MiXCR was run by TCRdb on the PCR reads, yielding one entry per CDR3 protein. The table includes fewer than 1 million distinct CDR3 sequences, 16% detected once. CDR1 is KGHSH and CDR2 is LQKENI in the germline V gene. The CDR3 totals 12 residues. Trimming removed 3 bases from V and 5 bases from J, with 8 bases in between. Comment on this clonotype: Its antigen is undetermined.

The V and J genes are TRBV18 and TRBJ2-7; D remains ambiguous. The TCR sequence derives from a male patient younger than 18 who had a stem cell transplant for acute lymphoblastic leukemia, so the T cells may come from the graft donor. The sequences come from PBMCs, mostly from graft donor cells, collected 360 days after TCRalphabeta/CD19-depleted stem cell transplant. The CDR3 spells CASSPSADEQYF. As DNA, the CDR3 is TGTGCCAGCTCACCCTCAGCCGACGAGCAGTACTTC.